Listed below are T cell receptor beta chains from one sample, sequenced in a study of Graves' ophthalmopathy and Graves' hyperthyroidism. MiXCR was run by TCRdb on the multiplex PCR reads, yielding one entry per CDR3 protein. The sample yields around 1.1 million distinct CDR3 sequences, 35% to 40% seen once. The source material was peripheral blood or thyroid tissue (not recorded which). These receptors all come from an adult man with Graves' hyperthyroidism. The CDR3 runs from the conserved cysteine through the conserved F or W. The D gene is left open where the match is weak. Expanded clones get a size class; other rows say once, few or many, or leave the size out.

TRBJ2-7,few,TRBD1,TRBV2,TGTGCCAGCAGCATGGGATTGGGACAGGGAAGCTACGAGCAGTACTTC,CASSMGLGQGSYEQYF
TRBJ2-2,many,-,TRBV15,TGTGCCACCAGCAGTTTCTTAAATTCGTGGTGGCCTCAAGCTTCCGGGGAGCTGTTTTTT,CATSSFLNSWWPQASGELFF
TRBJ1-2,-,-,TRBV10-3,TGTGCCAGCACCCCGCCCGGGGCCAAGCCAAACTATGGCTACACCTTC,CASTPPGAKPNYGYTF
TRBJ2-6,-,TRBD2,TRBV7-2,TGCGCCAGCAGCCAAGATTTAGCGGGAGCTGGGGCCAACGTCCTGACTTTC,CASSQDLAGAGANVLTF
TRBJ1-5,many,-,TRBV4-2,TGTGCCAGCAGCCCCACGATTTCTAAGGGCAATCAGCCCCAGCATTTT,CASSPTISKGNQPQHF
TRBJ2-7,-,-,TRBV28,TGTGCCAGCAGGCGACGAGGGGGGCTCGGAAAGGAGCAGTACTTC,CASRRRGGLGKEQYF
TRBJ1-3,-,-,TRBV5-5,TGTGCCAGCAGGCTTACGGCAGGGTCTGGAAACACCATATATTTT,CASRLTAGSGNTIYF
TRBJ2-1,-,-,TRBV29-1,TGCAGCGTTGTTAGGACGGAAAACATTCAGTTCTTC,CSVVRTENIQFF
TRBJ2-3,few,TRBD2,TRBV12-3/TRBV12-4,TGTGCCAGCAGGACTAGCAGAAACACAGATACGCAGTATTTT,CASRTSRNTDTQYF
TRBJ1-2,few,-,TRBV11-2,TGTGCCAGCATGCCGACAGGCATCTATGGCTACACCTTC,CASMPTGIYGYTF
TRBJ1-2,-,-,TRBV29-1,TGCAGTTACAGTTGGGACATGGGCTACACCTTC,CSYSWDMGYTF
TRBJ1-3,few,-,TRBV15,TGTGCCACCAGCAGAGGGGACACCATATATTTT,CATSRGDTIYF
TRBJ1-5,-,-,TRBV3-1,TGTGCCAGCAGTTACGACTCAGACAATCAGCCCCAGCATTTT,CASSYDSDNQPQHF
TRBJ2-7,-,-,TRBV9,TGTGCCAGCAGCGCCGAGGGGTCGTCCTACGAGCAGTACTTC,CASSAEGSSYEQYF
TRBJ1-2,many,TRBD1,TRBV29-1,TGCAGCGTACCCTCCCTAACGGGACAGTCAAACTATGGCTACACCTTC,CSVPSLTGQSNYGYTF
TRBJ2-5,many,TRBD1,TRBV24-1,TGTGCCACCAGTCAAGGACAGGGCGGGGAGACCCAGTACTTC,CATSQGQGGETQYF
TRBJ1-2,many,-,TRBV10-3,TGTGCCATCAGTGGACCTTCTAACCGGGGTGGCTACACCTTC,CAISGPSNRGGYTF
TRBJ2-5,-,TRBD1,TRBV20-1,TGCAGTGCACAGGGGCAGGAGACCCAGTACTTC,CSAQGQETQYF
TRBJ1-6,-,-,TRBV7-9,TGTGCCAGCAGCTTACACAGGGTAGAGTCACCCCTCCACTTT,CASSLHRVESPLHF
TRBJ1-2,-,-,TRBV6-1,TGTGCCAGCAGTCCCTCCAGGGTTCCGGGGGACTATGGCTACACCTTC,CASSPSRVPGDYGYTF
TRBJ1-2,many,-,TRBV7-4,TGTGCCAGCAGCTTTCCTGCTATGACCTATGGCTACACCTTC,CASSFPAMTYGYTF
TRBJ2-6,few,-,TRBV7-9,TGTGCCAGCAGCGGAGGCTTAAGTATGAGGGAATCTGGGGCCAACGTCCTGACTTTC,CASSGGLSMRESGANVLTF
TRBJ1-2,many,-,TRBV20-1,TGCAGTGCTAGTAAGATAGGGGAAAACTATGGCTACACCTTC,CSASKIGENYGYTF
TRBJ1-4,many,-,TRBV4-2,TGTGCCAGCAGCCCCTCCTATGAAAAACTGTTTTTT,CASSPSYEKLFF
TRBJ1-6,many,-,TRBV7-3,TGTGCCAGCAGCTTTTACAGGAATTCACCCCTCCACTTT,CASSFYRNSPLHF
TRBJ2-6,-,TRBD2,TRBV20-1,TGCAGTGCTAGAGAATCGGGGGGGGGTGCCGGGGCCAACGTCCTGACTTTC,CSARESGGGAGANVLTF
TRBJ1-6,many,-,TRBV25-1,TGTGCCAGCAGTGCGGGGCCGGGCTCACCCCTCCACTTT,CASSAGPGSPLHF
TRBJ1-4,-,-,TRBV15,TGTGCCACCAGCAGAGTTCCCCCGAGGGGGGGAAGCTCCGATGAAAAACTGTTTTTT,CATSRVPPRGGSSDEKLFF
TRBJ2-5,-,TRBD2,TRBV10-3,TGTGCCATCAGCGACTCAGGTAGCGGGAGTTTGGTAAAAGAGACCCAGTACTTC,CAISDSGSGSLVKETQYF
TRBJ2-7,few,-,TRBV5-1,TGCGCCAGCAGCTTGGAATTTGGGGGGATTAACGAGCAGTACTTC,CASSLEFGGINEQYF
TRBJ1-2,many,-,TRBV7-8,TGTGCCAGCAGCTTAGGGGCATCACACTATGGCTACACCTTC,CASSLGASHYGYTF
TRBJ2-2,-,-,TRBV6-6,TGTGCCAGCAGTTACTCTTCCACCGGGGAGCTGTTTTTT,CASSYSSTGELFF
TRBJ1-1,many,-,TRBV6-2/TRBV6-3,TGTGCCAGCTTAAAACGGTCCAGCACTGAAGCTTTCTTT,CASLKRSSTEAFF
TRBJ1-2,-,TRBD1,TRBV14,TGTGCCAGCAGCCCTACTAGAACAGGGGAAGCTAACTATGGCTACACCTTC,CASSPTRTGEANYGYTF
TRBJ1-2,many,-,TRBV29-1,TGCAGCGTTGGCGGGTCGTATGGCTACACCTTC,CSVGGSYGYTF
TRBJ2-5,many,TRBD1,TRBV6-5,TGTGCCAGCAGTTACAGTCTCAGGGGGAAGACCCAGTACTTC,CASSYSLRGKTQYF
TRBJ1-2,many,-,TRBV11-2,TGTGCCAGCAGCTTAGGGCCACGGGGAGCCTACTACACCTTC,CASSLGPRGAYYTF
TRBJ2-3,-,TRBD1,TRBV25-1,TGTGCCAGCAGAGAGGACAGGACGTTTTCAGATACGCAGTATTTT,CASREDRTFSDTQYF
TRBJ1-1,many,-,TRBV14,TGTGCCAGCAGCCAGAGTTGGCTGAACACTGAAGCTTTCTTT,CASSQSWLNTEAFF
TRBJ1-2,-,-,TRBV3-1,TGTGCCAGCAGCCAAGGACAGACGGCCTATGGCTACACCTTC,CASSQGQTAYGYTF
TRBJ2-5,few,-,TRBV6-2/TRBV6-3,TGTGCCAGCAGTTACGCCGTTGGGACCTCCGGCTTTCATATTGGGACCCAGTACTTC,CASSYAVGTSGFHIGTQYF
TRBJ2-2,many,TRBD2,TRBV7-8,TGTGCCAGCAGCTTTCGGACTAGCGAGAACACCGGGGAGCTGTTTTTT,CASSFRTSENTGELFF